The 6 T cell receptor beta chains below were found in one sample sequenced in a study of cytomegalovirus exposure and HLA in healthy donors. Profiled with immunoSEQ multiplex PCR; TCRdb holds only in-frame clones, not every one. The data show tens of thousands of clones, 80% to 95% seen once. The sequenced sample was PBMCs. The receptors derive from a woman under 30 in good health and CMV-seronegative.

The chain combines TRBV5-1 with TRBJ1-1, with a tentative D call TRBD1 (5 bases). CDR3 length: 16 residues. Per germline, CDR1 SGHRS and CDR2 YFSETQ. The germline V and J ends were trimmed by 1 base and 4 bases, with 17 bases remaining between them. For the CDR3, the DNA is TGCGCCAGCAGCTTGAGTCTGCAGGGTCCGAGCACTGAAGCTTTCTTT. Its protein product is CASSLSLQGPSTEAFF.

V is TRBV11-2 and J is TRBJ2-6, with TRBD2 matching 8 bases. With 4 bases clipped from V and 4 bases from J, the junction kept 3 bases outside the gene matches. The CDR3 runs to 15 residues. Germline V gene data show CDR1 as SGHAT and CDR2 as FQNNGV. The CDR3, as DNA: TGTGCCAGCAGCTGGGTAGCGGGGGGGGCCAACGTCCTGACTTTC. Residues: CASSWVAGGANVLTF.

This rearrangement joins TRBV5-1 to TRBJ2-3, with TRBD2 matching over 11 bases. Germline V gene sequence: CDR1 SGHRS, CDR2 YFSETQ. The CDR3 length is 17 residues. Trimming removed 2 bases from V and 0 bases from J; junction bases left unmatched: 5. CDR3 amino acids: CASSFGSGGDSTDTQYF. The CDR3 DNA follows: TGCGCCAGCAGCTTCGGTAGCGGGGGGGATAGCACAGATACGCAGTATTTT.

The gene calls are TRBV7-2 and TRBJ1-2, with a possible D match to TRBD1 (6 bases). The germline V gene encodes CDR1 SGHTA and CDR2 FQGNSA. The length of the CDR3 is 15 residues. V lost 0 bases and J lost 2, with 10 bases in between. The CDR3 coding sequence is TGTGCCAGCAGCTTAGCCTCGGACAGAAACTATGGCTACACCTTC. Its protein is CASSLASDRNYGYTF.

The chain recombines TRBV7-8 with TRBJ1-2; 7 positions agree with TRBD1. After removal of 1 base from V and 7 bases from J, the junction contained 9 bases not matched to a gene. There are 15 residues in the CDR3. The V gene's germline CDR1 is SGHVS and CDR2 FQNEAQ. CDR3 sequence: CASSLDIGRGTGYTF. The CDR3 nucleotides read TGTGCCAGCAGCTTAGATATAGGCAGGGGGACTGGCTACACCTTC.

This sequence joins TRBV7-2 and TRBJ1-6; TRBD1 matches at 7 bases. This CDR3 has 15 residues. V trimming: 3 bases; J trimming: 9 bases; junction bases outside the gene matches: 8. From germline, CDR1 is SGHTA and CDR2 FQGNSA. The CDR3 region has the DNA TGTGCCAGCAGCTTGCAGACAGGGAATAGTTCACCCCTCCACTTT. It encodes CASSLQTGNSSPLHF.